The 8 T cell receptor beta chains listed next were all sequenced from one sample in a study of beta chain features in type 1 diabetes. Every isolated RNA sample was fully reverse transcribed, so sequencing captured expressed TCRB transcripts. Sequenced by immunoSEQ multiplex PCR; TCRdb stores in-frame clones only, minus some. The repertoire holds about 160,000 clones, with 9% to 10% as singletons. Sequencing used central memory CD4+ T cells from blood. The receptors were gathered from a woman aged 18 to 35 in good health.

The V call is TRBV11-2, the J call TRBJ2-1; TRBD2 aligns across 9 bases. CDR3 length: 15 amino acids. Germline assignment: CDR1 SGHAT and CDR2 FQNNGV. After removal of 5 bases from V and 4 bases from J, the junction contained 6 bases not matched to a gene. The CDR3 loop is CASSTGTSFYNEQFF. CDR3 sequence (DNA): TGTGCCAGCAGCACCGGGACTAGCTTTTACAATGAGCAGTTCTTC.

This clone was counted many times. V is TRBV18 and J is TRBJ1-5; D not certain. V was pared by 3 bases and J by 5 bases, with 8 bases between. Germline loops: CDR1 KGHSH, CDR2 LQKENI. The CDR3 loop spans 13 amino acids. Here the CDR3 reads CASSPGQDQPQHF. CDR3 DNA: TGTGCCAGCTCACCGGGCCAGGATCAGCCCCAGCATTTT.

This clone turned up a few times. This sequence joins TRBV18 and TRBJ1-5; 8 bases are a match to TRBD1. V lost 3 bases to trimming and J lost 5 bases; unmatched junction nucleotides: 3. CDR3 length: 14 residues. From germline, CDR1 is KGHSH and CDR2 LQKENI. The CDR3 sequence: CASSPGQGHQPQHF. CDR3 nucleotide sequence: TGTGCCAGCTCACCTGGACAGGGCCATCAGCCCCAGCATTTT.

This clone was found a few times. This chain connects TRBV7-9 to TRBJ2-7; 7 bases are a match to TRBD2. The CDR3 spans 15 residues. J lost 4 bases, V lost 1 base, and 7 bases had no gene match. Germline CDR1 reads SEHNR; CDR2 reads FQNEAQ (reference sequence). In nucleotides, the CDR3 is TGTGCCAGCAGCTTAGTCGGGCGGGGGAGTTACGAGCAGTACTTC. It yields the protein CASSLVGRGSYEQYF.

The table lists this clone with a few counts. The chain uses TRBV7-2 and TRBJ1-2, with 8 bases matching TRBD1. This CDR3 comprises 15 residues. With 4 bases clipped from V and 13 bases from J, the junction kept 17 bases outside the gene matches. Germline values: CDR1 SGHTA, CDR2 FQGNSA. For the CDR3, the DNA is TGTGCCAGCAGCTCCTTACAGGGGGGACACTGGGTTTCCACCTTC. Amino acids: CASSSLQGGHWVSTF.

The V call is TRBV11-2, the J call TRBJ1-2, with 11 bases matching TRBD1. The J segment lost 8 bases and the V segment lost 5 bases, leaving 4 bases of the junction unmatched. Germline CDR1 is SGHAT and CDR2 is FQNNGV. The length of the CDR3 is 13 residues. The CDR3 protein is CASSPDRGRGYTF. CDR3 in DNA: TGTGCCAGCAGCCCGGACAGGGGGCGCGGCTACACCTTC.

The chain is built from TRBV11-3 and TRBJ2-1, with 7 bases aligning to TRBD1. Germline CDR1 reads SGHNT; CDR2 reads YENEEA. The CDR3 consists of 14 residues. With 5 bases clipped from V and 9 bases from J, the junction kept 10 bases outside the gene matches. For the CDR3, the DNA is TGTGCCAGCAGCCCTGACAGGGTACGGATTGAGCAGTTCTTC. It specifies CASSPDRVRIEQFF.

As for this clone: Other DNA sequences in this sample translate to the same CDR3. The V and J genes are TRBV5-1 and TRBJ1-5; D is possibly TRBD1 (6 bases). Germline CDR1 SGHRS, CDR2 YFSETQ. This CDR3 contains 15 residues. The V end was cut by 2 bases, the J end by 0 bases, with 9 bases between. The CDR3 is CASSLGQSSNQPQHF. CDR3 nucleotides: TGCGCCAGCAGCTTAGGACAGAGTAGCAATCAGCCCCAGCATTTT.